Listed below are T cell receptor beta chains from one sample, sequenced in a study of blood T cell repertoires in COVID-19. Measured with immunoSEQ multiplex PCR; TCRdb has only the in-frame clones, and not every one. Of some 89,000 clones in the sample, over 70% were seen once. Sequenced material: peripheral blood. These receptor sequences come from a man in his sixties with acute or convalescent COVID-19. CDR3s include the opening cysteine and the closing phenylalanine or tryptophan. D genes are given only for firm matches. Clone size, where shown, is once, few, many, or a class for clones that have expanded.

J,V,size,D,CDR3,DNA
TRBJ1-1,TRBV29-1,few,NA,CSVETGNTEAFF,TGCAGCGTTGAAACAGGGAACACTGAAGCTTTCTTT
TRBJ1-2,TRBV27,NA,TRBD1,CASRPITGARFEAGYTF,TGTGCCAGCAGACCGATAACAGGGGCAAGGTTTGAGGCTGGCTACACCTTC
TRBJ2-1,TRBV9,NA,TRBD2,CASSHRTSPLYNEQFF,TGTGCCAGCAGCCACCGGACTAGCCCACTTTACAATGAGCAGTTCTTC
TRBJ2-3,TRBV12-3/TRBV12-4,NA,NA,CASSLYRGDTQYF,TGTGCCAGCAGTTTATACCGGGGGGATACGCAGTATTTT
TRBJ2-6,TRBV6-5,once,TRBD2,CASTRGGTGANVLTF,TGTGCCAGCACCCGGGGGGGAACTGGGGCCAACGTCCTGACTTTC
TRBJ2-7,TRBV11-2,NA,NA,CASSLDLNRRANEQYF,TGTGCCAGCAGCTTAGATCTGAATAGGAGGGCGAACGAGCAGTACTTC
TRBJ2-1,TRBV27,NA,NA,CASSLIRGNEQFF,TGTGCCAGCAGTTTGATCCGGGGCAATGAGCAGTTCTTC
TRBJ2-7,TRBV6-5,NA,TRBD2,CASRGLAGQHEQYF,TGTGCCAGCAGGGGACTAGCGGGACAACACGAGCAGTACTTC
TRBJ2-2,TRBV14,few,NA,CASSVLPGNTGELFF,TGTGCCAGCAGCGTCCTCCCCGGGAACACCGGGGAGCTGTTTTTT
TRBJ2-3,TRBV7-3,few,NA,CASSPKGLKGFVDTQYF,TGTGCCAGCAGCCCAAAGGGCCTGAAGGGGTTTGTGGATACGCAGTATTTT
TRBJ2-7,TRBV15,NA,TRBD2,CATSLLAGGPSFDEQYF,TGTGCCACCAGCTTGTTAGCGGGAGGGCCCTCGTTTGACGAGCAGTACTTC
TRBJ2-2,TRBV19,few,TRBD2,CASAVASGTGELFF,TGTGCCAGTGCAGTCGCTAGCGGGACCGGGGAGCTGTTTTTT
TRBJ2-1,TRBV5-1,NA,TRBD2,CATRSGGGKDNEQFF,TGCGCCACCCGTTCGGGGGGAGGGAAAGACAATGAGCAGTTCTTC
TRBJ2-2,TRBV7-2,NA,NA,CASSSQGQTGELFF,TGTGCCAGCAGCTCCCAAGGACAGACCGGGGAGCTGTTTTTT
TRBJ1-5,TRBV28,NA,NA,CASSSSSNQPQHF,TGTGCCAGCAGTTCTTCCAGCAATCAGCCCCAGCATTTT
TRBJ2-5,TRBV6-6,NA,TRBD2,CASGRDYQETQYF,TGTGCCAGCGGAAGGGACTATCAAGAGACCCAGTACTTC
TRBJ2-2,TRBV5-1,NA,NA,CASSTTGYTGELFF,TGCGCCAGCAGCACCACAGGATACACCGGGGAGCTGTTTTTT
TRBJ1-1,TRBV7-9,NA,NA,CASSPSGSRDTEAFF,TGTGCCAGCAGCCCAAGCGGGAGTCGGGACACTGAAGCTTTCTTT
TRBJ1-1,TRBV7-2,NA,TRBD1,CASSDRGLVEAFF,TGTGCCAGCAGCGACAGGGGGCTGGTTGAAGCTTTCTTT
TRBJ2-7,TRBV5-1,NA,NA,CASSLDSPVTYEQYF,TGCGCCAGCAGCTTGGATTCTCCGGTCACCTACGAGCAGTACTTC
TRBJ2-5,TRBV10-3,NA,TRBD1,CAISDTGEETQYF,TGTGCCATCAGCGATACAGGGGAAGAGACCCAGTACTTC
TRBJ2-2,TRBV9,few,TRBD2,CASSPSGSVTGELFF,TGTGCCAGCAGCCCTAGCGGGAGCGTCACCGGGGAGCTGTTTTTT
TRBJ2-1,TRBV10-2,once,NA,CASSETGPYNEQFF,TGCGCCAGCAGTGAGACAGGGCCGTACAATGAGCAGTTCTTC
TRBJ2-5,TRBV6-5,NA,TRBD1,CASQTGAYQETQYF,TGTGCCAGCCAGACAGGGGCGTACCAAGAGACCCAGTACTTC
TRBJ1-5,TRBV4-3,NA,TRBD1,CASSQDQGGYQPQHF,TGCGCCAGCAGCCAAGATCAGGGGGGCTATCAGCCCCAGCATTTT
TRBJ2-1,TRBV5-1,NA,TRBD1,CASSLGQGLGDEQFF,TGCGCCAGCAGCTTGGGACAGGGGTTAGGCGATGAGCAGTTCTTC
TRBJ2-1,TRBV5-4,NA,TRBD1,CASSLDGTGGVF,TGTGCCAGCAGCTTGGATGGTACAGGGGGCGTCTTC
TRBJ2-7,TRBV7-8,NA,TRBD2,CASSRLAAYEQYF,TGTGCCAGCAGCCGACTAGCCGCCTACGAGCAGTACTTC
TRBJ2-5,TRBV10-3,NA,NA,CAISQILAREETQYF,TGTGCCATCAGCCAAATTCTAGCGCGTGAAGAGACCCAGTACTTC
TRBJ2-7,TRBV5-1,NA,NA,CASSLSGRGSSFQYF,TGCGCCAGCAGCTTAAGTGGGCGGGGAAGCTCCTTTCAGTACTTC
TRBJ2-1,TRBV4-2,NA,NA,CASSQVEASYNEQFF,TGTGCCAGCAGCCAAGTAGAAGCTTCCTACAATGAGCAGTTCTTC
TRBJ2-3,TRBV7-2,few,TRBD2,CASSSGEGTDTQYF,TGTGCCAGCAGCTCTGGGGAGGGGACAGATACGCAGTATTTT
TRBJ2-5,TRBV18,few,TRBD2,CASSPPGRETQYF,TGTGCCAGCTCACCACCCGGGAGGGAGACCCAGTACTTC
TRBJ1-2,TRBV7-2,NA,TRBD1,CASSLRGQANYGYTF,TGTGCCAGCAGCTTAAGAGGACAGGCGAACTATGGCTACACCTTC
TRBJ2-7,TRBV6-2/TRBV6-3,NA,NA,CASSWQISSYEQYF,TGTGCCAGCAGTTGGCAGATAAGCTCCTACGAGCAGTACTTC
TRBJ1-1,TRBV10-1,NA,NA,CASSESWQGNTEAFF,TGCGCCAGCAGTGAATCATGGCAGGGGAACACTGAAGCTTTCTTT
TRBJ1-2,TRBV4-3,NA,TRBD1,CASSQEVTGGLGYTF,TGCGCCAGCAGCCAAGAGGTGACAGGGGGCCTTGGCTACACCTTC
TRBJ1-6,TRBV9,NA,NA,CASSAGSSYNSPLHF,TGTGCCAGCAGCGCGGGGAGCTCCTATAATTCACCCCTCCACTTT
TRBJ1-1,TRBV4-3,NA,NA,CASSQDTWAGGAEAFF,TGCGCCAGCAGCCAAGATACGTGGGCAGGTGGCGCTGAAGCTTTCTTT
TRBJ2-7,TRBV7-2,NA,NA,CASFRQGGYEQYF,TGTGCCAGCTTTAGGCAGGGGGGCTACGAGCAGTACTTC
TRBJ2-2,TRBV28,once,TRBD2,CASRQSGTNTGELFF,TGTGCCAGCAGACAAAGCGGGACGAACACCGGGGAGCTGTTTTTT
TRBJ1-1,TRBV7-2,NA,TRBD1,CASRDRVVPEAFF,TGTGCCAGCAGGGACAGGGTGGTTCCTGAAGCTTTCTTT
TRBJ1-1,TRBV25-1,NA,NA,CASSDDGRMFEAFF,TGTGCCAGCAGTGACGATGGGAGGATGTTCGAAGCTTTCTTT
TRBJ1-5,TRBV27,NA,NA,CASSPQGGTAYNQPQHF,TGTGCCAGCAGTCCGCAAGGAGGGACGGCCTACAATCAGCCCCAGCATTTT
TRBJ1-1,TRBV5-6,NA,NA,CASSPRMRLNTEAFF,TGTGCCAGCAGTCCAAGGATGCGGTTGAACACTGAAGCTTTCTTT
TRBJ1-5,TRBV7-9,NA,NA,CASSPFDSSNSNQPQHF,TGTGCCAGCAGCCCTTTTGACAGCAGTAATAGCAATCAGCCCCAGCATTTT
TRBJ2-3,TRBV11-2,NA,TRBD2,CASSYGTSGGLSTDTQYF,TGTGCCAGCAGCTACGGGACTAGCGGGGGGCTAAGCACAGATACGCAGTATTTT
TRBJ1-5,TRBV27,once,NA,CASRTEPHQPQHF,TGTGCCAGCAGGACTGAGCCCCATCAGCCCCAGCATTTT
TRBJ1-1,TRBV11-2,many,NA,CASSLDLQGWHTEAFF,TGTGCCAGCAGCTTAGATCTACAGGGTTGGCACACTGAAGCTTTCTTT
TRBJ1-5,TRBV18,NA,NA,CASSPREASNQPQHF,TGTGCCAGCTCACCAAGGGAGGCGAGCAATCAGCCCCAGCATTTT
TRBJ2-2,TRBV6-7,NA,TRBD2,CASSLKRGGQSDGELFF,TGTGCCAGCAGCCTAAAGCGGGGGGGCCAATCGGACGGGGAGCTGTTTTTT
TRBJ1-5,TRBV7-2,NA,NA,CASSLQGTYSNQPQHF,TGTGCCAGCAGCTTACAAGGGACTTATAGCAATCAGCCCCAGCATTTT
TRBJ2-3,TRBV7-9,NA,NA,CASSFWGLGDTQYF,TGTGCCAGCAGCTTCTGGGGGCTCGGAGATACGCAGTATTTT
TRBJ2-7,TRBV5-4,once,NA,CASSAWGHDYEQYF,TGTGCCAGCAGCGCGTGGGGCCACGATTACGAGCAGTACTTC
TRBJ2-1,TRBV9,NA,TRBD2,CASSVTSGRGNEQFF,TGTGCCAGCAGCGTGACTAGCGGGAGGGGGAATGAGCAGTTCTTC
TRBJ2-7,TRBV6-5,NA,TRBD1,CASSYSGQGHYEQYF,TGTGCCAGCAGTTACTCGGGACAGGGACACTACGAGCAGTACTTC
TRBJ2-1,TRBV27,few,NA,CASSLDSYNEQFF,TGTGCCAGCAGTCTAGACAGCTACAATGAGCAGTTCTTC
TRBJ1-4,TRBV2,NA,NA,CASSDSGNSEKLFF,TGTGCCAGCAGTGATTCGGGGAACAGTGAAAAACTGTTTTTT
TRBJ2-4,TRBV9,NA,TRBD1,CASGTGAKNIQYF,TGTGCCAGCGGGACAGGGGCCAAAAACATTCAGTACTTC